This T cell receptor (beta chain) was recovered during a study of blood T cell repertoires in COVID-19. Study as a whole: Spain, Italy and the United States supplied samples that represented acute and convalescent COVID-19. From T cells, B-cell-depleted T cells, or PBMCs came the material, which was cDNA or gDNA.

V lost 1 base and J 4 bases, leaving 8 bases between the germline ends. Germline loops: CDR1 SGHKS, CDR2 YYEKEE (reference sequence). There are 13 residues in the CDR3. In the original analysis: By means of reference gene primer amplification, nucleated cell counts were estimated. Only in-frame clones appear in the TCRdb table, and some are missing; sequencing was by immunoSEQ multiplex PCR. V and J calls plus clone size are reproduced from that table; the DNA served to infer D and trimming. This sample has about 230,000 clones; 88% occur once, and the top ten carry less than 3.5%. This TCR came from a woman aged 55-70 years with acute or convalescent COVID-19. Sequencing was done on a sample of peripheral blood. This sequence joins TRBV5-5 and TRBJ1-2, with TRBD1 as a possible D gene (5 bases). The CDR3 region is CASSLTGTYGYTF. The CDR3 region has the DNA TGTGCCAGCAGCTTGACAGGAACCTATGGCTACACCTTC.